This T cell receptor beta chain was sequenced for a study of long-term antiretroviral therapy in people with HIV. General study points: Absence of data on ART adherence, viral resistance or therapy changes was noted. Specimen acquisition occurred between about 2004 and 2017, potentially under older ART regimens.

All participants with HIV were treated in the United States. Concerning this clone: Its antigen is not known.

Run at survey level, the immunoSEQ assay was version v3.0. Data came from immunoSEQ multiplex PCR; TCRdb stores just in-frame clones and leaves some out. This sample has about 22,000 clones, with 70% to 90% found just once. CDR1 is SEHNR, CDR2 FQNEAQ, per germline (reference sequence). Trimming took off 6 bases at V and 6 bases at J, with 12 bases between the two ends. The CDR3 has 12 amino acids. This sequence was found in a man in his fifties or sixties with HIV. Sequenced here: unsorted PBMCs, sampled 1.3 years after starting antiretroviral therapy. This chain links TRBV7-9 with TRBJ2-7; D gene ambiguous. DNA for the CDR3: TGTGCCAGCAGTCAGCAGGTGGCCGAGCAGTACTTC. This sequence encodes CASSQQVAEQYF.